This record looks at one T cell receptor beta chain sequence and its context. Its antigen is undetermined. This sample stems from a study of T cells in localized non-small cell lung cancer. Study findings and constraints: The study linked higher blood T cell density to longer overall survival. Adjacent uninvolved lung tissue had the highest T cell clonality, exceeding tumor. A median of roughly 50 of the top 100 tumor clones appeared in adjacent lung, which was paired and uninvolved. Since sequencing was restricted to only one region of the tumor, intratumor heterogeneity remains a possibility.

The CDR3 spans 12 residues. Trimming removed 1 base at V and 5 bases at J, with 5 bases between. The V gene's germline CDR1 is KGHSH and CDR2 LQKENI. The data were produced by immunoSEQ multiplex PCR, yet TCRdb's version contains in-frame clones alone and is incomplete. The top ten clones hold less than 6% of a sample with about 56,000 clones, roughly 85% of them seen once. The sample consisted of peripheral blood, taken before any cancer treatment. The sequence was obtained from a woman between 35 and 70 years old with stage I lung adenocarcinoma. The chain recombines TRBV18 with TRBJ1-1; D is uncertain. CDR3 DNA: TGTGCCAGCTCACCACGGGCTACTGAAGCTTTCTTT. Its protein is CASSPRATEAFF.